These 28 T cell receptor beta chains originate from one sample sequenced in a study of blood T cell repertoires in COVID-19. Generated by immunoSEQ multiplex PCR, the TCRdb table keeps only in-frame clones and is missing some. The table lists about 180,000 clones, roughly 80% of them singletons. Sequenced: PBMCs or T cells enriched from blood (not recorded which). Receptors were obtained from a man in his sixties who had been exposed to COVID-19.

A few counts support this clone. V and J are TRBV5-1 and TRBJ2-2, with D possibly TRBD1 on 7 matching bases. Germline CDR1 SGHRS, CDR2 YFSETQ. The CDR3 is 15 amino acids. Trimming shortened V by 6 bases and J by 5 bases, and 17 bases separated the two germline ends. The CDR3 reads CASNSEGAGTGELFF. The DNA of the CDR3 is TGCGCCAGCAACAGCGAGGGGGCGGGGACCGGGGAGCTGTTTTTT.

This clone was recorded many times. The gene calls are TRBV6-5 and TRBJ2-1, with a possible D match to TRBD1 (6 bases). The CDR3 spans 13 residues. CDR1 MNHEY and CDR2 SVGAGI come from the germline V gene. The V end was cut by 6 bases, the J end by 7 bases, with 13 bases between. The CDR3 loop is CASRTQGRNEQFF. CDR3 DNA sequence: TGTGCCAGCAGAACACAGGGTAGGAATGAGCAGTTCTTC.

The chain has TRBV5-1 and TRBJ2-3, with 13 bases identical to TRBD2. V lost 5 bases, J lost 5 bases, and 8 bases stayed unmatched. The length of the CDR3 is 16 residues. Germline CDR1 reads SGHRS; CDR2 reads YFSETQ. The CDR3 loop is CASRTGTSGERDTQYF. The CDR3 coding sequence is TGCGCCAGCAGAACCGGGACTAGCGGGGAGAGAGATACGCAGTATTTT.

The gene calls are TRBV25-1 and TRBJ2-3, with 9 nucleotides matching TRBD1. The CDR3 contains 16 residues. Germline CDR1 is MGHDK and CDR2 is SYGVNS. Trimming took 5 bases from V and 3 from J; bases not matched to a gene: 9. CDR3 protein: CASSYRGRFVTDTQYF. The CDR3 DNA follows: TGTGCCAGCAGTTACAGGGGGCGTTTCGTAACAGATACGCAGTATTTT. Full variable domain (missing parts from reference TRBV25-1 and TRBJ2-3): EADIYQTPRYLVIGTGKKITLECSQTMGHDKMYWYQQDPGMELHLIHYSYGVNSTEKGDLSSESTVSRIRTEHFPLTLESARPSHTSQYLCASSYRGRFVTDTQYFGPGTRLTVL.

This CDR3 reads CATSRATGGLNTEAFF. CDR3 nucleotides: TGTGCCACCAGCAGAGCGACAGGGGGCCTAAACACTGAAGCTTTCTTT. The chain combines TRBV15 with TRBJ1-1; TRBD1 matches 10 bases. Germline V gene sequence: CDR1 LNHNV, CDR2 YYDKDF (reference sequence). The length of the CDR3 is 16 residues. V gave up 1 base and J gave up 2 bases; unmatched junction bases: 4.

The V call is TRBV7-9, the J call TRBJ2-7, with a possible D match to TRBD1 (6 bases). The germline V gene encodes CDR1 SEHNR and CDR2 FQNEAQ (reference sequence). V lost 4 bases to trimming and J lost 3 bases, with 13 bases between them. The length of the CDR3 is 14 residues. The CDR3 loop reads CASSWRTDRYEQYF. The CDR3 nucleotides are TGTGCCAGCAGCTGGCGGACAGACCGCTACGAGCAGTACTTC. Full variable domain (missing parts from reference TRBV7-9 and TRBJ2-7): DTGVSQNPRHKITKRGQNVTFRCDPISEHNRLYWYRQTLGQGPEFLTYFQNEAQLEKSRLLSDRFSAERPKGSFSTLEIQRTEQGDSAMYLCASSWRTDRYEQYFGPGTRLTVT.

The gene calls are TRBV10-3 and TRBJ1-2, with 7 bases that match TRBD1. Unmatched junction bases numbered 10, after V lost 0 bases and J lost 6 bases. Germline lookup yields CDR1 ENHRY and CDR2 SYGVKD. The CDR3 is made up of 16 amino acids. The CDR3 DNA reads TGTGCCATCAGTGAGTCGGCCGTAACAGGGGTCGATGGCTACACCTTC. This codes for CAISESAVTGVDGYTF.

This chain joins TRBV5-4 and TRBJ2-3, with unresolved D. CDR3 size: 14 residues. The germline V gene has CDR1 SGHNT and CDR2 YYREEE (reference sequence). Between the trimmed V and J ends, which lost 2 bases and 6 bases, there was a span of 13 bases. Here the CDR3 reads CASSFAAELDTQYF. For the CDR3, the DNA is TGTGCCAGCAGCTTCGCGGCCGAGTTGGATACGCAGTATTTT. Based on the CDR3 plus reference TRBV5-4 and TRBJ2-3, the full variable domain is ETGVTQSPTHLIKTRGQQVTLRCSSQSGHNTVSWYQQALGQGPQFIFQYYREEENGRGNFPPRFSGLQFPNYSSELNVNALELDDSALYLCASSFAAELDTQYFGPGTRLTVL.

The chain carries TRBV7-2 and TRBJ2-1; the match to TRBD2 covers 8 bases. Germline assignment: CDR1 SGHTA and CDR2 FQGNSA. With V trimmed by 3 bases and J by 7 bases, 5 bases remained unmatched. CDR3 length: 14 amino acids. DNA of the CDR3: TGTGCCAGCAGCTTCGCGGGAGGTGGGAATGAGCAGTTCTTC. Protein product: CASSFAGGGNEQFF.

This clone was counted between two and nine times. This chain's CDR3 is CASSPPPSYEQYF. DNA for the CDR3: TGTGCCAGCAGCCCCCCCCCTTCCTACGAGCAGTACTTC. The gene calls are TRBV3-1 (or the pseudogene TRBV3-2) and TRBJ2-7; D ambiguous. The germline V gene has CDR1 LGHDT and CDR2 YNNKEL (reference sequence). The CDR3 loop spans 13 amino acids. Trimming took 4 bases from V and 1 from J, leaving 8 bases between them.

CDR3 residues: CASSSRNRGPQGEQYF. The CDR3 DNA reads as TGTGCCAGCAGTTCGAGAAACAGGGGGCCGCAGGGCGAGCAGTACTTC. This rearrangement joins TRBV28 to TRBJ2-7; 9 positions match TRBD1. Losses at the gene ends were 4 bases for V and 6 bases for J; bases not matched to a gene: 13. Germline CDR1 is MDHEN and CDR2 is SYDVKM. CDR3 length: 16 amino acids.

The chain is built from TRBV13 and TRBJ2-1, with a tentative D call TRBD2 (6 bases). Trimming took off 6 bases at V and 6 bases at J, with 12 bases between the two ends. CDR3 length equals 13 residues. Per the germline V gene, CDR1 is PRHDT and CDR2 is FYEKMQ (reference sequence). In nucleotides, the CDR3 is TGTGCCAGCAGTAGAGGAGCGGGCAATGAGCAGTTCTTC. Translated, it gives CASSRGAGNEQFF.

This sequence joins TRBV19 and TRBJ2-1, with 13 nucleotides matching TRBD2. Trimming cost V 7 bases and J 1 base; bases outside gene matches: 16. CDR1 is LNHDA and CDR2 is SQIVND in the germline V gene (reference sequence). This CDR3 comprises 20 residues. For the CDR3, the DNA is TGTGCCAGTACCCCGGGACTAGCGGGAAGGGGGATTGGGTCCTACAATGAGCAGTTCTTC. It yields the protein CASTPGLAGRGIGSYNEQFF.

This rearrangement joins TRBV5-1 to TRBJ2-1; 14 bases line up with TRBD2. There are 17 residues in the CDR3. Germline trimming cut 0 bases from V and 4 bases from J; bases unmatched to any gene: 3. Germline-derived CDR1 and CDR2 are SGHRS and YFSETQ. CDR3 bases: TGCGCCAGCAGCTTGGAGGGGACTAGCGGGAGTTACAATGAGCAGTTCTTC. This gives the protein CASSLEGTSGSYNEQFF.

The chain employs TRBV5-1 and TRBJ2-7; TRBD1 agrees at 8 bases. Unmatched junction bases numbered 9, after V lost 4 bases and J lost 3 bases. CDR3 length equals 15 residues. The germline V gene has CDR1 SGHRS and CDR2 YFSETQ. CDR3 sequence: CASSRSGGQGYEQYF. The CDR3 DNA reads TGCGCCAGCAGCCGATCCGGAGGACAGGGCTACGAGCAGTACTTC.

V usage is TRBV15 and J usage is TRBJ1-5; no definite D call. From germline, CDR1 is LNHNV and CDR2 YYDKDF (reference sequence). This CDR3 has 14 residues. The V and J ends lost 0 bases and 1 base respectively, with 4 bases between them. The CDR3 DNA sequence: TGTGCCACCAGCAGAGATATGAGCAATCAGCCCCAGCATTTT. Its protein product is CATSRDMSNQPQHF.

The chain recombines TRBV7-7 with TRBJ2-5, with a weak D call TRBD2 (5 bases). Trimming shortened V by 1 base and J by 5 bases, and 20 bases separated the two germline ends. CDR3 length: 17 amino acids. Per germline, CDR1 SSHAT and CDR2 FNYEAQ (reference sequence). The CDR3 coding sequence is TGTGCCAGCAGCTTAGGGTCCCCCCTAGCCCTTGGGGAGACCCAGTACTTC. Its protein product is CASSLGSPLALGETQYF.

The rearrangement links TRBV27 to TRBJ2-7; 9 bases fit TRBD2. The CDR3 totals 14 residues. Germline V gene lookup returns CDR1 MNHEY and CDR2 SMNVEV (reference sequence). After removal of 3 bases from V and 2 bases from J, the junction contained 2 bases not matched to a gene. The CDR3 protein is CASSLAGGPYEQYF. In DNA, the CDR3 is TGTGCCAGCAGTTTGGCGGGAGGGCCCTACGAGCAGTACTTC.

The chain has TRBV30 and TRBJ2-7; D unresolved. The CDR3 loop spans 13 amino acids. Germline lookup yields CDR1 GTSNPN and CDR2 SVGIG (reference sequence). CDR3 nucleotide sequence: TGTGCTCGGCGACCCCCAGGTTACTACGAGCAGTACTTC. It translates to CARRPPGYYEQYF.

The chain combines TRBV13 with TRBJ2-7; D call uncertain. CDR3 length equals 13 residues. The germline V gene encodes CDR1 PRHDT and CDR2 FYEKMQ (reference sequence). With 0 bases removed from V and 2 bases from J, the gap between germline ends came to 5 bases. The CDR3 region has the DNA TGTGCCAGCAGCTTAGGGCAGACCTACGAGCAGTACTTC. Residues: CASSLGQTYEQYF.

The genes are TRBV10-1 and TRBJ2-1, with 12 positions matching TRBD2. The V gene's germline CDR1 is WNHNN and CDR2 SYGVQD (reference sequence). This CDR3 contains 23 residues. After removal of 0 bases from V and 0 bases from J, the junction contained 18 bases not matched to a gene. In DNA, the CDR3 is TGCGCCAGCAGTGAGTCAAACGGGACAGGGCAGCTAGCGGGAGGGTACTCCTACAATGAGCAGTTCTTC. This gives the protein CASSESNGTGQLAGGYSYNEQFF.

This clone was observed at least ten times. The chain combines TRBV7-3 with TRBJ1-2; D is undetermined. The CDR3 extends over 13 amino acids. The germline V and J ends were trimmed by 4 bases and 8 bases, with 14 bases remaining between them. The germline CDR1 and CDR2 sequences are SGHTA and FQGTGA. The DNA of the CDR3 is TGTGCCAGCAGCTCCGACACTTTACGGGGCTACACCTTC. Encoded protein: CASSSDTLRGYTF. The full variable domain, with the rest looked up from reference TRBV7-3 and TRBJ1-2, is GAGVSQTPSNKVTEKGKYVELRCDPISGHTALYWYRQSLGQGPEFLIYFQGTGAADDSGLPNDRFFAVRPEGSVSTLKIQRTERGDSAVYLCASSSDTLRGYTFGSGTRLTVV.

CDR3 sequence (DNA): TGTGCCAGTAGTCCCCGGGAATTGGTGAGGGGCTACACCTTC. Amino acids: CASSPRELVRGYTF. The V and J genes are TRBV19 and TRBJ1-2; D is undetermined. Trimming left V 5 bases short and J 8 bases short, with 18 bases between. Looked up from germline, CDR1 is LNHDA and CDR2 is SQIVND (reference sequence). The CDR3 is 14 amino acids.

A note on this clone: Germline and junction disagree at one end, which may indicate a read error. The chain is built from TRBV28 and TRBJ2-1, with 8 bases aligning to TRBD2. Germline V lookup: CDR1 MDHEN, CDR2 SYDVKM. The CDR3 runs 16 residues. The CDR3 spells CASSSPRGGRYSEQFF. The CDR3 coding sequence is TGTGCCAGCAGTTCCCCCCGGGGCGGGAGGTACAGTGAGCAGTTCTTC.

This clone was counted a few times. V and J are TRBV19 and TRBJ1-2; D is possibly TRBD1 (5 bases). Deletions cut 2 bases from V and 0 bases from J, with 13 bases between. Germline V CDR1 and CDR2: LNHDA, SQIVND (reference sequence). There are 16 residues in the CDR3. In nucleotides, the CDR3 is TGTGCCAGTAGTATACCCCGGGAGACAGCTAACTATGGCTACACCTTC. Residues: CASSIPRETANYGYTF.

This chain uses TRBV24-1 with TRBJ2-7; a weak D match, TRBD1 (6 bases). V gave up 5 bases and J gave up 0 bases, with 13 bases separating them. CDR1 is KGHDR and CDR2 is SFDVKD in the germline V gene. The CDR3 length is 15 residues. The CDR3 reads CATSAAGQSSYEQYF. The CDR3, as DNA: TGTGCCACCAGTGCCGCAGGACAGAGCTCCTACGAGCAGTACTTC.

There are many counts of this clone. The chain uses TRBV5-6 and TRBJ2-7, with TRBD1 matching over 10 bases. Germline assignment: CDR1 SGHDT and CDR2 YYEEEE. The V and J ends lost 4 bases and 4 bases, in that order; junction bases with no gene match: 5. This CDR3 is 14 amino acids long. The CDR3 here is CASSVTGGSYEQYF. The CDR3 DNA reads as TGTGCCAGCAGCGTGACAGGGGGCAGTTACGAGCAGTACTTC.

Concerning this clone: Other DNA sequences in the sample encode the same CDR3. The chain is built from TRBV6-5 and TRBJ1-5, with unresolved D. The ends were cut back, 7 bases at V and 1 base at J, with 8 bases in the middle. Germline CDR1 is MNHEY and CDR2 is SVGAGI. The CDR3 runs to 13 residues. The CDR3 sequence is CASIGASNQPQHF. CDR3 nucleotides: TGTGCCAGCATCGGAGCCAGCAATCAGCCCCAGCATTTT.